The clone carrying this T cell receptor beta chain was found a few times. Its antigen remains unidentified. TCRdb ran MiXCR on the reads and lists one entry per CDR3 protein. The sample holds approximately 730,000 distinct CDR3 sequences, around a third seen once. The sample belongs to a study of T cell repertoires in cytomegalovirus infection. Overall study context: Indications came from public TCR beta signatures; they pointed to CMV infection and to a matching HLA type. Study results and caveats: Carriers of CMV and the relevant HLA type were discriminated by public TCR beta frequency. CMV-specific TCR beta clonotypes restricted by HLA-C were the ones dominating the ex vivo response.

V lost 0 bases and J lost 7, with 10 bases in between. The CDR3 runs to 14 residues. From germline, CDR1 is LNHNV and CDR2 YYDKDF (reference sequence). Sequences were derived from cultured PBMCs, sampled from culture after CMV antigen stimulation. The chain carries TRBV15 and TRBJ1-3, with unresolved D. This TCR derives from a human donor in good health (CMV status not recorded). Some clones in this sample may be carry-over from other donors' samples. The CDR3 reads CATSRDSVGNTIYF. The CDR3, as DNA: TGTGCCACCAGCAGAGATTCGGTGGGCAACACCATATATTTT.